The 6 T cell receptor beta chains below come from one sample, sequenced in a study of CD8 T cells in Susac syndrome. RNA totalling about 0.45 to 1 ug underwent reverse transcription with random hexamers. TCRdb processed the immunoSEQ multiplex PCR reads anew with MiXCR; each CDR3 protein has one entry. Here the sample spans over 350,000 distinct CDR3 sequences, around 85% being singletons. Sequences were obtained from CD8+ T cells from PBMCs. Receptors originate from a human donor with multiple sclerosis.

V is TRBV6-1 and J is TRBJ1-1; D gene uncertain. CDR1 is MNHNS and CDR2 is SASEGT in the germline V gene. The CDR3 contains 15 residues. V was shortened by 6 bases and J by 1 base, with 15 bases between the two germline ends. CDR3: CASSQLTVWNTEAFF. Here the CDR3 DNA reads TGTGCCAGCAGCCAATTAACAGTTTGGAACACTGAAGCTTTCTTT.

The chain combines TRBV5-1 with TRBJ1-2, with D possibly TRBD1 on 5 matching bases. Trimming took off 0 bases at V and 4 bases at J, with 13 bases between the two ends. The CDR3 is 15 residues long. Germline lookup yields CDR1 SGHRS and CDR2 YFSETQ. CDR3 sequence reads: CASSLEAGSGYGYTF. CDR3 nucleotide sequence: TGCGCCAGCAGCTTGGAGGCAGGGTCGGGCTATGGCTACACCTTC. Full variable domain (missing parts from reference TRBV5-1 and TRBJ1-2): KAGVTQTPRYLIKTRGQQVTLSCSPISGHRSVSWYQQTPGQGLQFLFEYFSETQRNKGNFPGRFSGRQFSNSRSEMNVSTLELGDSALYLCASSLEAGSGYGYTFGSGTRLTVV.

This chain links TRBV6-5 with TRBJ2-5; 7 bases match TRBD2. The germline V gene has CDR1 MNHEY and CDR2 SVGAGI. Trimming took 2 bases from V and 5 from J; bases not matched to a gene: 2. The CDR3 contains 13 residues. This CDR3 reads CASSYSGIETQYF. DNA for the CDR3: TGTGCCAGCAGTTACAGCGGGATCGAGACCCAGTACTTC.

In DNA, the CDR3 is TGTGCGGTCCTAGCGGGAGGTGGAAACTCCTACGAGCAGTACTTC. This sequence encodes CAVLAGGGNSYEQYF. The chain couples TRBV7-9 to TRBJ2-7; 11 bases are a match to TRBD2. This CDR3 has 15 residues. CDR1 is SEHNR and CDR2 is FQNEAQ in the germline V gene (reference sequence).

V usage is TRBV12-3 or TRBV12-4 and J usage is TRBJ1-2, with 7 bases identical to TRBD1. The CDR3 length is 18 residues. The V and J ends lost 5 bases and 4 bases, in that order; junction bases with no gene match: 19. The CDR3 reads CASSISPIGTAGRYGYTF. The CDR3 DNA sequence: TGTGCCAGCAGTATATCACCTATAGGGACAGCCGGTCGCTATGGCTACACCTTC.

V is TRBV27 and J is TRBJ1-4; D is possibly TRBD1 (6 bases). Germline V gene data show CDR1 as MNHEY and CDR2 as SMNVEV (reference sequence). This CDR3 is built from 16 residues. Trimming shortened V by 4 bases and J by 8 bases, and 20 bases separated the two germline ends. The CDR3 coding sequence is TGTGCCAGCAGTTCGAGCCACAGGGTTGTAGGCGAAAAACTGTTTTTT. Translated: CASSSSHRVVGEKLFF. The whole variable domain, filled in from reference TRBV27 and TRBJ1-4, reads EAQVTQNPRYLITVTGKKLTVTCSQNMNHEYMSWYRQDPGLGLRQIYYSMNVEVTDKGDVPEGYKVSRKEKRNFPLILESPSPNQTSLYFCASSSSHRVVGEKLFFGSGTQLSVL.